This T cell receptor beta chain was recovered during a study of cytomegalovirus exposure and HLA in healthy donors. General observations from the study: The records held CMV serostatus as the only immune exposure information.

CDR3 length equals 14 residues. CDR1 GTSNPN and CDR2 SVGIG come from the germline V gene (reference sequence). Trimming took 0 bases from V and 8 from J, leaving 14 bases between them. Concerning this clone: The antigen is not known.

Primers for the PCR totalled 60 Vbeta and 13 Jbeta. Profiled with immunoSEQ multiplex PCR; TCRdb holds only in-frame clones, not every one. The sample includes around 190,000 clones, approximately 85% of them seen just once. The TCR originated in a woman between 50 and 59 years old in good health and CMV-seronegative. This chain joins TRBV30 and TRBJ2-1, with a weak D call TRBD1 (6 bases). The sample taken for sequencing was PBMCs. CDR3: CAWSVPYRDDEQFF. The DNA of the CDR3 is TGTGCCTGGAGTGTACCTTACAGGGACGATGAGCAGTTCTTC.